These 32 T cell receptor beta chains were sequenced from one sample in a study of blood T cell repertoires in COVID-19. The table came from immunoSEQ multiplex PCR; TCRdb's copy has only in-frame clones and leaves some out. The data contain about 110,000 clones, 55% to 75% of them seen just once; the ten biggest clones take up 1.5% to 2%. Specimen: peripheral blood. The receptors come from a woman in her 40s with acute or convalescent COVID-19.

A few counts support this clone. The chain recombines TRBV7-9 with TRBJ1-6, with TRBD1 matching 8 bases. Per germline, CDR1 SEHNR and CDR2 FQNEAQ (reference sequence). Trimming removed 6 bases from V and 9 bases from J; junction bases left unmatched: 7. This CDR3 has 14 residues. The CDR3 DNA reads TGTGCCAGCAGGTCGACAGGGGACAGTTCACCCCTCCACTTT. Translated, it gives CASRSTGDSSPLHF.

Worth noting for this clone: The same CDR3 arises from other DNA sequences in this sample as well. The chain is built from TRBV18 and TRBJ1-2, with 8 bases matching TRBD1. The CDR3 has 13 amino acids. With 6 bases clipped from V and 8 bases from J, the junction kept 8 bases outside the gene matches. Per the germline V gene, CDR1 is KGHSH and CDR2 is LQKENI. In nucleotides, the CDR3 is TGTGCCAGCTCCCCGGACAGGGTCGAAGGCTACACCTTC. As protein: CASSPDRVEGYTF.

This clone was detected only a few times. The rearrangement joins TRBV7-9 to TRBJ2-7, with TRBD1 as a possible D gene (7 bases). CDR1 SEHNR and CDR2 FQNEAQ come from the germline V gene (reference sequence). The CDR3 has 14 residues. Between the trimmed V and J ends, which lost 6 bases and 7 bases, there was a span of 19 bases. The CDR3 here is CASRGWRGLDEQYF. CDR3 bases: TGTGCCAGCAGGGGGTGGAGGGGGCTTGATGAGCAGTACTTC.

This sequence joins TRBV6-5 and TRBJ1-5; maybe TRBD1 (5 bases). CDR1 and CDR2 from the germline V gene are MNHEY and SVGAGI. The CDR3 extends over 15 amino acids. Deletions cut 0 bases from V and 3 bases from J, with 9 bases between. CDR3 in amino acids: CASSYSSRDNQPQHF. In DNA, the CDR3 is TGTGCCAGCAGTTACTCCTCCAGGGACAATCAGCCCCAGCATTTT.

This clone was found many times. The chain recombines TRBV6-6 with TRBJ2-6; D is ambiguous. The CDR3 is 16 amino acids. Trimming left V 2 bases short and J 0 bases short, with 8 bases between. Germline loops: CDR1 MNHNY, CDR2 SVGAGI (reference sequence). The CDR3 sequence: CASSYDTSSGANVLTF. CDR3 in DNA: TGTGCCAGCAGTTACGACACCTCCTCTGGGGCCAACGTCCTGACTTTC.

The V and J genes are TRBV30 and TRBJ1-2, with TRBD1 identical over 8 bases. J lost 8 bases, V lost 0 bases, and 5 bases had no gene match. CDR1 is GTSNPN, CDR2 SVGIG, per germline (reference sequence). This CDR3 contains 13 residues. The CDR3 sequence: CAWSVQTGEGYTF. DNA of the CDR3: TGTGCCTGGAGTGTACAGACAGGGGAAGGCTACACCTTC.

This clone occurred once. The gene calls are TRBV11-2 and TRBJ2-7; TRBD1 matches 7 bases. The J segment lost 3 bases and the V segment lost 5 bases, leaving 4 bases of the junction unmatched. Germline loops: CDR1 SGHAT, CDR2 FQNNGV. The CDR3 totals 13 residues. In DNA, the CDR3 is TGTGCCAGCAGCCGTTGGGACAGCTACGAGCAGTACTTC. This translates into CASSRWDSYEQYF.

The rearrangement links TRBV20-1 to TRBJ2-2; TRBD1 might be the D (5 bases). With 3 bases removed from V and 6 bases from J, the gap between germline ends came to 11 bases. CDR3 length: 13 residues. Germline V CDR1 and CDR2: DFQATT, SNEGSKA (reference sequence). This chain's CDR3 is CSASVGRAGELFF. The CDR3 region has the DNA TGCAGTGCTAGTGTAGGCAGGGCCGGGGAGCTGTTTTTT.

The V gene is TRBV5-1, the J gene TRBJ2-2, with TRBD1 matching over 8 bases. Trimming took 3 bases from V and 0 from J; bases not matched to a gene: 1. Germline values: CDR1 SGHRS, CDR2 YFSETQ. The CDR3 is made up of 15 amino acids. The DNA for the CDR3 is TGCGCCAGCAGCTGGGACAGGTCGAACACCGGGGAGCTGTTTTTT. Its protein is CASSWDRSNTGELFF.

This clone was seen only once. The chain carries TRBV4-3 and TRBJ2-3, with 8 nucleotides matching TRBD2. Trimming removed 1 base from V and 1 base from J; junction bases left unmatched: 4. Looked up from germline, CDR1 is LGHNA and CDR2 is YSLEER. This CDR3 is 16 amino acids long. CDR3 loop: CASSQAGRGGTDTQYF. CDR3 DNA: TGCGCCAGCAGCCAAGCGGGGCGGGGGGGCACAGATACGCAGTATTTT.

The rearrangement uses TRBV3-1 (or the pseudogene TRBV3-2) and TRBJ2-1; 13 bases are shared with TRBD2. Looked up from germline, CDR1 is LGHDT and CDR2 is YNNKEL (reference sequence). Trimming cost V 4 bases and J 8 bases; bases outside gene matches: 8. The CDR3 extends over 16 amino acids. The CDR3 spells CASSLGLAGSLDEQFF. CDR3 DNA: TGTGCCAGCAGCCTGGGACTAGCGGGGAGCTTGGATGAGCAGTTCTTC.

The rearrangement joins TRBV4-1 to TRBJ2-5; maybe TRBD1 (6 bases). The CDR3 is made up of 17 amino acids. Germline lookup yields CDR1 MGHRA and CDR2 YSYEKL. V lost 0 bases and J lost 7, with 21 bases in between. Here the CDR3 DNA reads TGCGCCAGCAGCCAAGATCTAGCCCATCAGGGGTTCGCGACCCAGTACTTC. Translation gives CASSQDLAHQGFATQYF.

The DNA for the CDR3 is TGTGCCAGCAGTCCCGCGGGGGGGAACTATGGCTACACCTTC. It is translated as CASSPAGGNYGYTF. The chain uses TRBV28 and TRBJ1-2; D is possibly TRBD1 (5 bases). Germline CDR1 reads MDHEN; CDR2 reads SYDVKM. The CDR3 covers 14 residues. V dropped 5 bases and J dropped 2 bases, with 12 bases sitting between them.

The chain links TRBV2 to TRBJ2-5; TRBD1 is a possible D gene (6 bases). CDR1 is SNHLY and CDR2 is FYNNEI in the germline V gene. The germline V and J ends were trimmed by 6 bases and 5 bases, with 16 bases remaining between them. The CDR3 is 14 residues long. CDR3 sequence reads: CASSQRVQGETQYF. The CDR3, as DNA: TGTGCCAGCAGCCAAAGGGTCCAGGGGGAGACCCAGTACTTC.

The CDR3 region has the DNA TGTGCCAGCAGCCAAGAACAGGGTGGATACACAGATACGCAGTATTTT. It codes for CASSQEQGGYTDTQYF. The chain employs TRBV4-2 and TRBJ2-3; D possibly corresponds to TRBD1 (6 bases). The germline V and J ends were trimmed by 0 bases and 2 bases, with 12 bases remaining between them. This CDR3 contains 16 residues. CDR1 and CDR2 (germline): LGHNA, YNFKEQ.

The J gene is TRBJ1-2, the V gene TRBV19; no firm D call. The CDR3 extends over 13 amino acids. V lost 5 bases, J lost 1 base, and 8 bases lay in between. In germline, CDR1 is LNHDA, CDR2 SQIVND (reference sequence). This CDR3 is CASSGRHNYGYTF. The CDR3 DNA reads as TGTGCCAGTAGTGGGCGACATAACTATGGCTACACCTTC. The entire variable domain, with the rest obtained from reference TRBV19 and TRBJ1-2, is as follows: DGGITQSPKYLFRKEGQNVTLSCEQNLNHDAMYWYRQDPGQGLRLIYYSQIVNDFQKGDIAEGYSVSREKKESFPLTVTSAQKNPTAFYLCASSGRHNYGYTFGSGTRLTVV.

This clone occurred once. The genes are TRBV7-3 and TRBJ2-1; 13 bases match TRBD2. The V and J ends lost 0 bases and 0 bases, in that order; junction bases with no gene match: 8. The CDR3 has 20 residues. Germline CDR1 reads SGHTA; CDR2 reads FQGTGA. CDR3 in amino acids: CASSLTGLAGISISYNEQFF. The CDR3 coding sequence is TGTGCCAGCAGCTTAACGGGACTAGCGGGGATTTCCATCTCCTACAATGAGCAGTTCTTC. Supplemented by reference TRBV7-3 and TRBJ2-1, the full variable domain reads GAGVSQTPSNKVTEKGKYVELRCDPISGHTALYWYRQSLGQGPEFLIYFQGTGAADDSGLPNDRFFAVRPEGSVSTLKIQRTERGDSAVYLCASSLTGLAGISISYNEQFFGPGTRLTVL.

The rearrangement uses TRBV15 and TRBJ2-5; D is undetermined. Trimming stripped 0 bases from V and 5 bases from J, with 19 bases between. The germline V gene encodes CDR1 LNHNV and CDR2 YYDKDF (reference sequence). The length of the CDR3 is 17 residues. Here the CDR3 DNA reads TGTGCCACCAGCAGAGATCTAGTCGTTGGCTCGTATGAGACCCAGTACTTC. This translates into CATSRDLVVGSYETQYF.

This clone has just a few counts. This sequence joins TRBV2 and TRBJ1-5; 8 bases are shared with TRBD1. Germline CDR1 and CDR2: SNHLY and FYNNEI. The CDR3 runs 14 residues. V lost 6 bases, J lost 7 bases, and 8 bases stayed unmatched. The CDR3 region has the DNA TGTGCCAGCAGAGACAGACAGGGGTGGCAGCCCCAGCATTTT. It translates to CASRDRQGWQPQHF.

The rearrangement uses TRBV14 and TRBJ1-6; D perhaps matches TRBD1 (6 bases). In germline, CDR1 is SGHDN, CDR2 FVKESK. The CDR3 covers 14 residues. Trimming removed 2 bases from V and 8 bases from J, with 10 bases in between. CDR3: CASSQQGRDSPLHF. The CDR3 DNA sequence: TGTGCCAGCAGCCAACAGGGGCGTGATTCACCCCTCCACTTT.

CDR3 in amino acids: CASSQGWGGPQHF. CDR3 DNA: TGTGCCAGCAGCCAGGGTTGGGGAGGGCCCCAGCATTTT. This sequence joins TRBV5-4 and TRBJ1-5, with a tentative D call TRBD1 (5 bases). The CDR3 totals 13 residues. Deletions cut 4 bases from V and 9 bases from J, with 14 bases between. The germline V gene has CDR1 SGHNT and CDR2 YYREEE (reference sequence).

The V gene is TRBV9, the J gene TRBJ1-4; 7 nucleotides line up with TRBD1. Per the germline V gene, CDR1 is SGDLS and CDR2 is YYNGEE. Trimming removed 2 bases from V and 13 bases from J; junction bases left unmatched: 8. CDR3 length: 13 residues. The CDR3 DNA sequence: TGTGCCAGCAGCGTTAGCTCACAGGGGAGACTGTTTTTT. It encodes CASSVSSQGRLFF.

The rearrangement links TRBV30 to TRBJ1-2; 10 nucleotides align to TRBD1. After removal of 5 bases from V and 4 bases from J, the junction contained 7 bases not matched to a gene. CDR3 length: 14 amino acids. The V gene's germline CDR1 is GTSNPN and CDR2 SVGIG (reference sequence). For the CDR3, the DNA is TGTGCCTGGCGCTTTAGACAGGGGGCCTATGGCTACACCTTC. It codes for CAWRFRQGAYGYTF.

This clone was picked up one time. This chain connects TRBV15 to TRBJ2-2; the D gene is possibly TRBD1 (6 bases). V dropped 2 bases and J dropped 6 bases, with 10 bases sitting between them. CDR3 length equals 14 residues. Per the germline V gene, CDR1 is LNHNV and CDR2 is YYDKDF (reference sequence). The CDR3 DNA follows: TGTGCCACCAGCAGAAAACAGGGAGCCGGGGAGCTGTTTTTT. Translation: CATSRKQGAGELFF.

This clone has ten or more counts. The chain combines TRBV30 with TRBJ1-2, with D possibly TRBD1 on 6 matching bases. The CDR3 has 14 amino acids. Germline V lookup: CDR1 GTSNPN, CDR2 SVGIG (reference sequence). V was trimmed by 4 bases and J by 3 bases, leaving 15 bases between them. The CDR3 reads CAWTGSGTYYGYTF. Written as DNA, the CDR3 is TGTGCCTGGACCGGATCCGGGACATACTATGGCTACACCTTC.

This clone has just a few counts. V is TRBV24-1 and J is TRBJ2-1; possibly TRBD1 for D (6 bases). The germline V gene encodes CDR1 KGHDR and CDR2 SFDVKD. V gave up 5 bases and J gave up 4 bases, with 20 bases separating them. The CDR3 is made up of 17 amino acids. The CDR3 DNA follows: TGTGCCACCAGTGGGGGGTTGGACAGCAAAAATTACAATGAGCAGTTCTTC. It translates to CATSGGLDSKNYNEQFF.

This chain uses TRBV7-8 with TRBJ2-1; a possible D gene is TRBD1 (6 bases). Germline CDR1 is SGHVS and CDR2 is FQNEAQ. The V and J ends lost 2 bases and 4 bases respectively, with 12 bases between them. This CDR3 spans 15 amino acids. CDR3 sequence reads: CASSLQGGSYNEQFF. The CDR3, as DNA: TGTGCCAGCAGCTTACAAGGGGGAAGTTACAATGAGCAGTTCTTC.

This chain connects TRBV18 to TRBJ2-6; tentative D call: TRBD1 (5 bases). The V end was cut by 6 bases, the J end by 4 bases, with 13 bases between. In germline, CDR1 is KGHSH, CDR2 LQKENI. This CDR3 comprises 15 residues. CDR3 DNA sequence: TGTGCCAGCTCGAGGCAGGGAACCGGGGCCAACGTCCTGACTTTC. This encodes CASSRQGTGANVLTF.

CDR3 sequence reads: CASSLGGSYTYNSPLHF. As DNA, the CDR3 is TGCGCCAGCAGCTTGGGGGGCAGTTACACCTATAATTCACCCCTCCACTTT. The gene calls are TRBV5-1 and TRBJ1-6; D perhaps matches TRBD1 (5 bases). Trimming stripped 0 bases from V and 2 bases from J, with 12 bases between. From germline, CDR1 is SGHRS and CDR2 YFSETQ. The CDR3 runs 17 residues.

By proportion, this clone is medium-sized. V and J are TRBV6-6 and TRBJ1-5; D call uncertain. Germline V gene data show CDR1 as MNHNY and CDR2 as SVGAGI (reference sequence). This CDR3 is 14 amino acids long. V gave up 5 bases and J gave up 0 bases, with 8 bases separating them. The DNA of the CDR3 is TGTGCCAGCAGTAATGTAAATAGCAATCAGCCCCAGCATTTT. Encoded protein: CASSNVNSNQPQHF.

The CDR3 loop is CASSVQAGGTSSDTQYF. As DNA, the CDR3 is TGTGCCAGCAGCGTACAAGCGGGGGGCACCTCGTCAGATACGCAGTATTTT. The V gene is TRBV9, the J gene TRBJ2-3; 9 bases match TRBD2. The CDR3 runs to 17 residues. Germline V lookup: CDR1 SGDLS, CDR2 YYNGEE. The junction had 10 bases not matched to a gene; V was cut back by 1 base and J by 4 bases.

This clone has just a few counts. This CDR3 reads CAWSVGTNGGAGELFF. CDR3 DNA sequence: TGTGCCTGGAGTGTAGGGACTAACGGGGGAGCCGGGGAGCTGTTTTTT. The genes are TRBV30 and TRBJ2-2; the match to TRBD2 covers 7 bases. Per germline, CDR1 GTSNPN and CDR2 SVGIG (reference sequence). The CDR3 spans 16 residues. V gave up 0 bases and J gave up 6 bases; unmatched junction bases: 10.